The clone carrying this TCR beta chain was detected many times. These data originate in a study of regulatory T cells in long-lasting Graves disease. iRepertoire HTBI primers and Arm-PCR of CDR3 regions built TCR beta libraries. TCRdb independently ran MiXCR on the multiplex PCR reads; one entry per CDR3 protein. The table shows fewer than 500,000 distinct CDR3 sequences, with roughly 15% occurring only once. The time point was: newly diagnosed GD, antithyroid drugs for less than 3 months. The authors made the TCR library using RNA they extracted from PBMCs. Under American Thyroid Association guidelines, Graves' disease was diagnosed. These data were likewise used in another study, on T cells in Graves' hyperthyroidism and ophthalmopathy.

This specimen was peripheral blood mononuclear cells (PBMCs), taken at new diagnosis, from a patient treated with antithyroid drugs. This TCR was sampled from a man aged 35 to 55 with Graves disease.

The CDR3: CATSDAGGEETQYF. In DNA, the CDR3 is TGTGCCACCAGTGATGCAGGCGGGGAAGAGACCCAGTACTTC. The chain links TRBV24-1 to TRBJ2-5, with a weak D call TRBD2 (6 bases). The V gene lost 3 bases and the J gene lost 3 bases, with 10 bases spanning the gap. In germline, CDR1 is KGHDR, CDR2 SFDVKD. This CDR3 spans 14 amino acids.